One and the same sample provided the 21 T cell receptor beta chains below, sequenced in a study of PD-1 blockade in classical Hodgkin lymphoma (dated by TCRdb to 2018 to 2021). To prepare the library, the immunoSEQ multiplex PCR assay was applied. TCRdb re-hosts the immuneACCESS table, in-frame sequences only. Its copies lack some clones; in the studies checked, an unresolved V gene accounts for under half of them, and the cause for the rest is not known. This sample lists over 50,000 clones; over 75% were detected once. In total, the top ten clones hold around 15% of the sample. The time point label, read with the paper, signifies: cycle 1 day 1 (C1D1), immediately before nivolumab initiation. Relapse after autologous stem cell transplantation had occurred in all trial patients, and cohorts A, B and C were distinguished by prior brentuximab vedotin exposure. The source was peripheral blood mononuclear cells (PBMCs), collected at baseline. All receptors come from a human donor with classical Hodgkin lymphoma.

This chain uses TRBV5-1 with TRBJ1-1; D unclear. This CDR3 region has 13 residues. Per germline, CDR1 SGHRS and CDR2 YFSETQ. Trimming took off 4 bases at V and 6 bases at J, with 13 bases between the two ends. In DNA, the CDR3 is TGCGCCAGCAGCCCCAAACGAGGCGCTGAAGCTTTCTTT. It is translated as CASSPKRGAEAFF.

The CDR3 spells CARRGPSSYNEQFF. For the CDR3, the DNA is TGTGCCCGGCGGGGGCCGAGCTCCTACAATGAGCAGTTCTTC. The gene calls are TRBV30 and TRBJ2-1, with D perhaps matching TRBD2 (7 bases). The CDR3 spans 14 residues. Trimming cost V 8 bases and J 0 bases, with 14 bases left between them. CDR1 is GTSNPN and CDR2 is SVGIG in the germline V gene (reference sequence). The full variable domain, completed using reference TRBV30 and TRBJ2-1, is SQTIHQWPATLVQPVGSPLSLECTVEGTSNPNLYWYRQAAGRGLQLLFYSVGIGQISSEVPQNLSASRPQDRQFILSSKKLLLSDSGFYLCARRGPSSYNEQFFGPGTRLTVL.

This clone turned up a few times. The gene calls are TRBV6-5 and TRBJ1-1; 9 bases line up with TRBD1. The CDR3 spans 14 residues. The V segment lost 6 bases and the J segment 9 bases; nucleotides outside the gene matches: 11. Germline V gives CDR1 MNHEY, CDR2 SVGAGI. The CDR3 spells CASSSNDRGSKAFF. The CDR3 DNA is TGTGCCAGCAGCTCGAATGACAGGGGGAGTAAAGCTTTCTTT.

This clone occurred once. The chain recombines TRBV19 with TRBJ2-1; D uncertain. CDR3 length: 13 amino acids. Germline V gene data show CDR1 as LNHDA and CDR2 as SQIVND (reference sequence). V dropped 5 bases and J dropped 4 bases, with 9 bases sitting between them. CDR3 region: CASSPHLYNEQFF. The CDR3, as DNA: TGTGCCAGTAGTCCTCACTTGTACAATGAGCAGTTCTTC.

The rearrangement joins TRBV30 to TRBJ2-1, with D unclear. Germline V gene lookup returns CDR1 GTSNPN and CDR2 SVGIG (reference sequence). V lost 4 bases, J lost 3 bases, and 13 bases lay in between. This CDR3 is built from 14 residues. CDR3 DNA: TGTGCCTGGAATCCCGCCGGATACTACAATGAGCAGTTCTTC. Its translation is CAWNPAGYYNEQFF.

V is TRBV6-5 and J is TRBJ1-1; D ambiguous. Trimming removed 6 bases from V and 5 bases from J, with 10 bases in between. Germline-derived CDR1 and CDR2 are MNHEY and SVGAGI. The CDR3 extends over 12 amino acids. The CDR3 nucleotides read TGTGCCAGCAGCCGTAGGGAGACTGAAGCTTTCTTT. This encodes CASSRRETEAFF.

The rearrangement joins TRBV10-2 to TRBJ2-5; the D is unclear. Trimming removed 5 bases at V and 5 bases at J, with 12 bases between. This CDR3 has 13 residues. In germline, CDR1 is WSHSY, CDR2 SAAADI. CDR3 residues: CASSILPEETQYF. The CDR3 nucleotides are TGCGCCAGCAGTATACTACCCGAGGAGACCCAGTACTTC.

This clone was found a few times. This chain connects TRBV4-2 to TRBJ1-2, with D perhaps matching TRBD1 (5 bases). From germline, CDR1 is LGHNA and CDR2 YNFKEQ. V shed 4 bases and J shed 4 bases, with 13 bases lying between them. This CDR3 contains 14 residues. CDR3 region: CASSPPRGSYGYTF. CDR3 sequence (DNA): TGTGCCAGCAGCCCCCCTCGGGGGAGCTATGGCTACACCTTC.

This sequence joins TRBV27 and TRBJ2-7; weak D call: TRBD1 (5 bases). The CDR3 contains 13 residues. The germline gives CDR1 MNHEY, CDR2 SMNVEV (reference sequence). V was clipped by 2 bases and J by 2 bases, with 7 bases between them. CDR3 nucleotides: TGTGCCAGCAGTTTAAGACAGACCTACGAGCAGTACTTC. Translating it yields CASSLRQTYEQYF.

The chain uses TRBV27 and TRBJ1-4, with 9 nucleotides matching TRBD1. With V trimmed by 6 bases and J by 8 bases, 7 bases remained unmatched. Per germline, CDR1 MNHEY and CDR2 SMNVEV (reference sequence). The CDR3 extends over 14 amino acids. CDR3 region: CASRPGTGWEKLFF. The CDR3 region has the DNA TGTGCCAGCAGACCCGGGACAGGGTGGGAAAAACTGTTTTTT.

The chain links TRBV4-3 to TRBJ1-2; D is perhaps TRBD1 (5 bases). The ends were cut back, 5 bases at V and 3 bases at J, with 13 bases in the middle. This CDR3 region has 14 residues. Germline CDR1 is LGHNA and CDR2 is YSLEER. The CDR3 DNA reads as TGCGCCAGCAGCTACGGGGCGCCTCACTATGGCTACACCTTC. It codes for CASSYGAPHYGYTF.

The V and J genes are TRBV7-9 and TRBJ1-1; D call uncertain. V lost 5 bases and J 10 bases, leaving 11 bases between the germline ends. In germline, CDR1 is SEHNR, CDR2 FQNEAQ (reference sequence). The CDR3 consists of 11 residues. Written as DNA, the CDR3 is TGTGCCAGCAGCCTTGTGGGTCCAGCTTTCTTT. Amino acid sequence: CASSLVGPAFF. Full variable domain (outside the CDR3, taken from reference TRBV7-9 and TRBJ1-1): DTGVSQNPRHKITKRGQNVTFRCDPISEHNRLYWYRQTLGQGPEFLTYFQNEAQLEKSRLLSDRFSAERPKGSFSTLEIQRTEQGDSAMYLCASSLVGPAFFGQGTRLTVV.

The chain employs TRBV18 and TRBJ2-7, with D possibly being TRBD1 (6 bases). CDR1 is KGHSH and CDR2 is LQKENI in the germline V gene. The germline V and J ends were trimmed by 3 bases and 2 bases, with 17 bases remaining between them. The CDR3 spans 16 residues. CDR3 region: CASSPVVPGQTYEQYF. CDR3 DNA: TGTGCCAGCTCACCGGTAGTCCCGGGACAAACCTACGAGCAGTACTTC.

In this sample, this clone turned up once. The J gene is TRBJ2-5, the V gene TRBV9; D is ambiguous. Deletions cut 0 bases from V and 4 bases from J, with 16 bases between. The CDR3 extends over 16 amino acids. Germline-derived CDR1 and CDR2 are SGDLS and YYNGEE. CDR3 nucleotides: TGTGCCAGCAGCGTAGAGAGCTATCCGGTTGGAGAGACCCAGTACTTC. It codes for CASSVESYPVGETQYF. Full variable domain (rest looked up from reference TRBV9 and TRBJ2-5): DSGVTQTPKHLITATGQRVTLRCSPRSGDLSVYWYQQSLDQGLQFLIQYYNGEERAKGNILERFSAQQFPDLHSELNLSSLELGDSALYFCASSVESYPVGETQYFGPGTRLLVL.

This rearrangement joins TRBV6-5 to TRBJ2-7; 9 bases agree with TRBD2. CDR3 length equals 15 residues. V shed 2 bases and J 5 bases; nucleotides not matched to a gene: 7. CDR1 and CDR2 from the germline V gene are MNHEY and SVGAGI. CDR3 region: CASSYQSGRRNEQYF. The CDR3 nucleotides are TGTGCCAGCAGTTACCAGAGCGGGAGGAGGAACGAGCAGTACTTC.

Only one count was recorded for this clone. CDR3 DNA sequence: TGTGCCAGCAGTTCCCGGACAGGTCGAGTGGAAAAACTGTTTTTT. Translation gives CASSSRTGRVEKLFF. This chain connects TRBV6-5 to TRBJ1-4; 7 positions agree with TRBD1. This CDR3 region has 15 residues. Germline V gene lookup returns CDR1 MNHEY and CDR2 SVGAGI. J lost 8 bases, V lost 4 bases, and 10 bases had no gene match.

This clone was seen once. The V call is TRBV10-1, the J call TRBJ1-1; D unclear. Germline V gene lookup returns CDR1 WNHNN and CDR2 SYGVQD (reference sequence). The CDR3 loop spans 14 amino acids. Trimming shortened V by 6 bases and J by 1 base, and 12 bases separated the two germline ends. In DNA form, the CDR3 reads TGCGCCAGCAGCCTGTCCCGGGGGAACACTGAAGCTTTCTTT. It codes for CASSLSRGNTEAFF.

Turning to this clone: The junction shows a germline mismatch at one end, possibly a read error. V usage is TRBV7-7 and J usage is TRBJ2-5; D is perhaps TRBD2 (6 bases). The germline V gene has CDR1 SSHAT and CDR2 FNYEAQ (reference sequence). This CDR3 contains 13 residues. CDR3 coding DNA: TGTGCTAGCAGTCCCGGACTACGGGAGACCCAGTACTTC. It yields the protein CASSPGLRETQYF.

The rearrangement uses TRBV10-3 and TRBJ2-7; tentative D call: TRBD2 (6 bases). CDR3 length: 12 residues. Germline V gene data show CDR1 as ENHRY and CDR2 as SYGVKD. Trimming cost V 10 bases and J 4 bases, with 14 bases left between them. The CDR3 nucleotides read TGTGCCACCAGGCCGGAGGGGTACGAGCAGTACGTC. Translating gives CATRPEGYEQYV.

The table lists this clone with a few counts. The chain recombines TRBV29-1 with TRBJ2-3; tentatively, D is TRBD1 (6 bases). Deletions cut 3 bases from V and 0 bases from J, with 10 bases between. This CDR3 is 14 amino acids long. Per germline, CDR1 SQVTM and CDR2 ANQGSEA. The DNA of the CDR3 is TGCAGCGTTGATAGGGGGTCGAGCACAGATACGCAGTATTTT. Protein: CSVDRGSSTDTQYF.

This chain joins TRBV4-1 and TRBJ2-5; perhaps D is TRBD1 or TRBD2 (5 bases each). The CDR3 loop spans 15 amino acids. Germline-derived CDR1 and CDR2 are MGHRA and YSYEKL. Trimming stripped 3 bases from V and 5 bases from J, with 16 bases between. The CDR3 coding sequence is TGCGCCAGCAGCCATATCGGTCTAGGGGAGGAGACCCAGTACTTC. This encodes CASSHIGLGEETQYF.